A selection of T cell receptor beta chains follows, all from one sample in a study of cytomegalovirus exposure and HLA in healthy donors. The method was immunoSEQ multiplex PCR; TCRdb's version includes in-frame clones alone and lacks a portion of them. The sample includes 75,000 to 100,000 clones, 60% to 85% of them seen just once. Input material: PBMCs. These receptors came from a man aged 55 to 70 in good health and CMV-seropositive. Each CDR3 is given with its conserved first and last residue. D genes are given only for firm matches. Clone size is stated in some rows and not others, as once, few, many or a class when expanded.

v_gene | d_gene | abundance | len | CDR3aa
TRBV11-3 | TRBD1 | NA | 14 | CASSLQGVGNEQFF
TRBV2 | NA | NA | 13 | CASSRQVDYGYTF
TRBV7-9 | NA | NA | 13 | CSSSLGRQDGYTF
TRBV6-5 | NA | few | 16 | CASSYGGGLGRPEAFF
TRBV30 | NA | NA | 15 | CAWSPEGYSNQPQHF
TRBV7-9 | NA | NA | 13 | CASSLEGIDEQYF
TRBV30 | NA | NA | 16 | CAWRLDRGVVNTEAFF
TRBV7-3 | NA | NA | 13 | CASSLWGGETQYF
TRBV4-1 | TRBD2 | once | 18 | CASSQSGLAGGGTDTQYF
TRBV30 | TRBD1 | NA | 13 | CAWSRQGHQPQHF
TRBV5-1 | NA | NA | 14 | CASSLLGPNTEAFF
TRBV29-1 | TRBD1 | NA | 12 | CSVGTANTEAFF
TRBV6-1 | TRBD1 | NA | 14 | CASSGSTGFGPLHF
TRBV27 | NA | NA | 15 | CASSQGTPSYNEQFF
TRBV30 | TRBD2 | NA | 15 | CAWSVLAGPRDTQYF
TRBV5-6 | NA | NA | 16 | CASSGYQGITTYEQYF
TRBV5-8 | TRBD1 | NA | 17 | CASSPVRGLYSYNEQFF
TRBV27 | NA | NA | 15 | CASSLSTGHTDTQYF
TRBV6-1 | NA | few | 14 | CASSDRYSNQPQHF
TRBV27 | TRBD1 | NA | 15 | CASRSGTGRSGTQYF
TRBV27 | TRBD2 | NA | 13 | CASSRGGPREQYF
TRBV4-2 | NA | NA | 15 | CASSQVSGSGNTIYF
TRBV2 | NA | NA | 15 | CASRGIVRVNTEAFF
TRBV6-1 | NA | NA | 18 | CASSGAKGRKYSNQPQHF
TRBV5-5 | TRBD1 | NA | 13 | CASSLDQGAEQYF